Listed below are T cell receptor beta chains from one sample, sequenced in a study of cytomegalovirus exposure and HLA in healthy donors. Generated by immunoSEQ multiplex PCR, the TCRdb table keeps only in-frame clones and is missing some. Among approximately 180,000 clones listed, about 80% were seen once. The material sequenced was PBMCs. These receptors were taken from a woman under 40 in good health and CMV-seronegative. The CDR3 runs from the conserved cysteine through the conserved F or W. A D gene is named only where the DNA matches it firmly. Not all rows give a size; the values are once, few, many and, for expanded clones, a class.

v_call	clone_size	d_call	j_call	cdr3_aa	cdr3_nt
TRBV5-6	few	-	TRBJ2-6	CASSLEGDPVLTF	TGTGCCAGCAGCTTGGAGGGAGATCCCGTCCTGACTTTC
TRBV19	-	-	TRBJ2-5	CASSFQDLGQGETQYF	TGTGCCAGTAGTTTCCAGGACCTAGGGCAGGGAGAGACCCAGTACTTC
TRBV10-2	-	TRBD1	TRBJ1-1	CASSESTPTGGVNTEAFF	TGCGCCAGCAGTGAGTCGACTCCGACAGGGGGCGTGAACACTGAAGCTTTCTTT
TRBV2	few	TRBD1	TRBJ1-2	CASRGQGGYTF	TGTGCCAGCAGGGGACAGGGTGGCTACACCTTC
TRBV29-1	-	-	TRBJ1-1	CSVEGGETEAFF	TGCAGCGTTGAAGGGGGGGAAACTGAAGCTTTCTTT
TRBV6-5	-	-	TRBJ1-3	CASSYYGSLPGNTIYF	TGTGCCAGCAGTTACTACGGGAGTTTACCGGGAAACACCATATATTTT
TRBV7-7	-	TRBD1	TRBJ1-6	CASSSGQGSPLHF	TGTGCCAGCAGCTCCGGACAGGGCTCACCCCTCCACTTT
TRBV5-4	-	TRBD1	TRBJ2-3	CASSLVYSWGQVTDTQYF	TGTGCCAGCAGCTTGGTCTATTCGTGGGGACAGGTGACAGATACGCAGTATTTT
TRBV28	-	TRBD2	TRBJ2-2	CASRWTSFNTGELFF	TGTGCCAGCAGATGGACTAGCTTTAACACCGGGGAGCTGTTTTTT
TRBV2	-	-	TRBJ1-5	CASSPLRGTNQPQHF	TGTGCCAGCAGTCCCCTACGGGGAACTAATCAGCCCCAGCATTTT
TRBV28	-	TRBD1	TRBJ1-2	CASSLRIPASGTGLHNYGYTF	TGTGCCAGCAGTTTACGAATACCCGCATCCGGGACAGGGCTGCATAACTATGGCTACACCTTC
TRBV7-2	-	TRBD2	TRBJ2-5	CASSLVGSGGFQETQYF	TGTGCCAGCAGCTTAGTAGGTAGCGGGGGATTCCAAGAGACCCAGTACTTC
TRBV28	-	-	TRBJ2-7	CASSNRLEAYEQYF	TGTGCCAGCAGTAATAGACTAGAGGCCTACGAGCAGTACTTC
TRBV10-3	-	-	TRBJ1-2	CAISATNSPPGYTF	TGTGCCATCAGTGCGACTAATTCCCCGCCTGGCTACACCTTC
TRBV11-1	-	TRBD1	TRBJ2-1	CASSPRGQGGEEQFF	TGTGCCAGCAGCCCAAGGGGACAGGGGGGCGAGGAGCAGTTCTTC
TRBV5-6	-	-	TRBJ2-2	CASSVDRSGELFF	TGTGCCAGCAGCGTCGACAGGTCCGGGGAGCTGTTTTTT
TRBV4-1	-	TRBD1	TRBJ1-2	CASSQAGTGGVNGYTF	TGCGCCAGCAGCCAAGCGGGCACAGGGGGAGTCAATGGCTACACCTTC
TRBV9	-	TRBD2	TRBJ2-6	CASSVDLGLAGRSGANVLTF	TGTGCCAGCAGCGTAGATCTAGGACTAGCGGGACGCTCTGGGGCCAACGTCCTGACTTTC
TRBV9	-	-	TRBJ1-1	CASSASGGGNTEAFF	TGTGCCAGCAGCGCATCCGGGGGGGGGAACACTGAAGCTTTCTTT
TRBV2	-	TRBD1	TRBJ2-1	CASSSGTGANNEQFF	TGTGCCAGCAGTTCCGGGACAGGGGCGAACAATGAGCAGTTCTTC
TRBV10-1	-	TRBD1	TRBJ1-5	CASSIARQGVVSPQHF	TGCGCCAGCAGTATAGCGAGACAGGGGGTGGTTTCGCCCCAGCATTTT
TRBV29-1	-	TRBD1	TRBJ2-7	CSVEEGTGDFYEQYF	TGCAGCGTTGAAGAAGGTACAGGGGATTTCTACGAGCAGTACTTC
TRBV29-1	-	-	TRBJ1-2	CSVEGGAYRGYTF	TGCAGCGTTGAAGGGGGCGCTTATCGGGGCTACACCTTC
TRBV27	-	TRBD1	TRBJ2-7	CASSQNFGTGTYEQYF	TGTGCCAGCAGTCAAAACTTCGGGACAGGCACCTACGAGCAGTACTTC
TRBV7-2	few	TRBD1	TRBJ2-7	CASSWGQGIEQYF	TGTGCCAGCAGCTGGGGACAGGGAATCGAGCAGTACTTC